What follows is one T cell receptor (beta chain) and its context. What it binds is not known. Genomic DNA of every subset was divided equally among multiple immunoSEQ plates. The input for sorted-subset replicate PCRs was 200 to 250 ng DNA, around 27,000 T cell genomes. Sequencing was performed with immunoSEQ multiplex PCR; in TCRdb, only in-frame clones are kept and a portion is missing. The sample records 850,000 to 1,100,000 clones, roughly 80% being singletons. This sample is part of a study of shared clonotypes between healthy human individuals. This CDR3 has 15 residues. V was clipped by 5 bases and J by 6 bases; unmatched bases: 5. The germline V gene has CDR1 LNHNV and CDR2 YYDKDF (reference sequence). Study findings and constraints: Large depth notwithstanding, sorted-subset sequencing proved incomplete by rarefaction. Sampling involved blood alone; tissue repertoires likely differ.

The source is a man in his late teens or twenties in good health. Some clones in this sample may be carry-over from other donors' samples. The sequenced material came from memory CD4+ T cells from PBMCs. Subset here: CD45RA-negative fraction. The chain carries TRBV15 and TRBJ2-1; 12 nucleotides match TRBD2. DNA of the CDR3: TGTGCCACCAGCGAGCGGACTAGCGGGATCAATGAGCAGTTCTTC. Amino acid sequence: CATSERTSGINEQFF.